A single sample gave rise to the 32 T cell receptor beta chains below, sequenced in a study of CD8+CD57+ T cells in acquired aplastic anemia. Researchers used genomic DNA as the template to profile TCR beta VDJ and CDR3. TCRdb processed the reads anew with MiXCR; each CDR3 protein has one entry. The sample lists roughly 58,000 distinct CDR3 sequences; about 50% were seen once. Input material: sorted CD4+, CD8+, or CD8+CD57+ T cells (not recorded which) from PBMCs. These receptors were collected from a human donor in good health, serving as a control.

The V call is TRBV15, the J call TRBJ2-5; 8 bases are a match to TRBD2. Trimming took 0 bases from V and 0 from J; bases not matched to a gene: 6. The CDR3 has 17 residues. The germline CDR1 and CDR2 sequences are LNHNV and YYDKDF (reference sequence). Here the CDR3 reads CATSRDPSGGDQETQYF. CDR3 sequence (DNA): TGTGCCACCAGCAGAGATCCAAGCGGGGGAGACCAAGAGACCCAGTACTTC. Full variable domain (missing parts from reference TRBV15 and TRBJ2-5): DAMVIQNPRYQVTQFGKPVTLSCSQTLNHNVMYWYQQKSSQAPKLLFHYYDKDFNNEADTPDNFQSRRPNTSFCFLDIRSPGLGDTAMYLCATSRDPSGGDQETQYFGPGTRLLVL.

The chain has TRBV5-1 and TRBJ1-1; 7 bases align to TRBD1. This CDR3 contains 16 residues. The germline V gene encodes CDR1 SGHRS and CDR2 YFSETQ. J was trimmed by 4 bases and V by 7 bases; bases with no gene match: 16. The DNA for the CDR3 is TGCGCCAGCGTTGGGGGGACAGCCTCAGGGGTCACTGAAGCTTTCTTT. Translation gives CASVGGTASGVTEAFF.

This clonotype rates as medium-sized. The chain uses TRBV7-3 and TRBJ2-3, with D possibly TRBD2 on 5 matching bases. In germline, CDR1 is SGHTA, CDR2 FQGTGA. Between the trimmed V and J ends, which lost 3 bases and 8 bases, there was a span of 9 bases. The CDR3 runs to 12 residues. The CDR3 region has the DNA TGTGCCAGCAGCTTGCTAGCCGGTACGCAGTATTTT. Protein: CASSLLAGTQYF.

The chain uses TRBV2 and TRBJ1-5; D remains ambiguous. Germline V lookup: CDR1 SNHLY, CDR2 FYNNEI. The V gene lost 1 base and the J gene lost 2 bases, with 6 bases spanning the gap. CDR3 length: 14 amino acids. DNA of the CDR3: TGTGCCAGCAGTGAAGGGGGTCGCAATCAGCCCCAGCATTTT. The encoded protein is CASSEGGRNQPQHF.

Turning to this clonotype: This may arise from a read error, as a much more abundant clone is one base away. The chain carries TRBV30 and TRBJ1-5; no reliable D call. The CDR3 spans 14 residues. The germline V gene encodes CDR1 GTSNPN and CDR2 SVGIG (reference sequence). The CDR3 protein is CPWSDLAGNQPQHF. CDR3 DNA sequence: TGTCCCTGGAGTGATTTGGCCGGCAATCAGCCCCAGCATTTT.

This chain joins TRBV7-8 and TRBJ2-7; D is unclear. Germline CDR1 and CDR2: SGHVS and FQNEAQ. Trimming took off 3 bases at V and 9 bases at J, with 3 bases between the two ends. This CDR3 is 9 amino acids long. For the CDR3, the DNA is TGTGCCAGCAGCTTCCGGCAGTACTTC. Translating gives CASSFRQYF. The entire variable domain, with the rest obtained from reference TRBV7-8 and TRBJ2-7, is as follows: GAGVSQSPRYKVAKRGQDVALRCDPISGHVSLFWYQQALGQGPEFLTYFQNEAQLDKSGLPSDRFFAERPEGSVSTLKIQRTQQEDSAVYLCASSFRQYFGPGTRLTVT.

This chain joins TRBV7-2 and TRBJ2-5; 9 nucleotides agree with TRBD1. The trim removed 4 bases at V and 4 bases at J, leaving 4 bases unmatched. Germline V CDR1 and CDR2: SGHTA, FQGNSA. CDR3 length: 14 residues. DNA for the CDR3: TGTGCCAGCAGCTCAGACAGGGGGGGAGAGACCCAGTACTTC. It translates to CASSSDRGGETQYF.

By sample fraction, this clonotype is medium-sized. The chain carries TRBV2 and TRBJ2-1; 10 positions match TRBD2. CDR3 length equals 14 residues. Trimming removed 2 bases from V and 9 bases from J; junction bases left unmatched: 4. The germline V gene has CDR1 SNHLY and CDR2 FYNNEI. The DNA for the CDR3 is TGTGCCAGCAGTGAACGGCTAGCGGGAGCTGAGCAGTTCTTC. Amino acid sequence: CASSERLAGAEQFF.

This clonotype was seen many times. The V gene is TRBV11-1, the J gene TRBJ2-7; no definite D call. Germline CDR1 is SGHAT and CDR2 is FQDESV (reference sequence). This CDR3 spans 14 amino acids. The V end lost 2 bases, the J end lost 2 bases, and 10 bases lay between the germline ends. CDR3 loop: CASSLPNQPYEQYF. The CDR3 DNA follows: TGTGCCAGCAGCTTACCCAATCAACCCTACGAGCAGTACTTC.

This clonotype was seen once. The gene calls are TRBV7-6 and TRBJ2-7; TRBD1 matches at 11 bases. Germline V gives CDR1 SGHVS, CDR2 FNYEAQ. V shed 5 bases, J shed 4 bases, and the junction held 4 bases outside the gene matches. The CDR3 extends over 14 amino acids. The CDR3: CASSIGQGAYEQYF. The CDR3 nucleotides are TGTGCCAGCAGCATAGGACAGGGGGCTTACGAGCAGTACTTC.

V and J are TRBV19 and TRBJ1-1, with no clear D. Per the germline V gene, CDR1 is LNHDA and CDR2 is SQIVND (reference sequence). V lost 7 bases and J lost 0, with 12 bases in between. This CDR3 is 14 amino acids long. The CDR3 sequence is CASTGDVLNTEAFF. For the CDR3, the DNA is TGTGCCAGTACGGGCGACGTACTGAACACTGAAGCTTTCTTT.

This clonotype occurred many times. The V call is TRBV19, the J call TRBJ1-2; D not resolved. The CDR3 length is 13 residues. In germline, CDR1 is LNHDA, CDR2 SQIVND (reference sequence). Trimming took 5 bases from V and 2 from J, leaving 9 bases between them. The CDR3 sequence: CASSGHLNYGYTF. DNA for the CDR3: TGTGCCAGTAGTGGGCACCTGAACTATGGCTACACCTTC.

The DNA of the CDR3 is TGCAGTGCCAAAATACCGACAGGGGCGGCGAAAGCTTTCTTT. It translates to CSAKIPTGAAKAFF. This chain uses TRBV20-1 with TRBJ1-1, with 8 positions matching TRBD1. Per the germline V gene, CDR1 is DFQATT and CDR2 is SNEGSKA (reference sequence). The CDR3 is 14 residues long. V shed 6 bases and J 9 bases; nucleotides not matched to a gene: 15.

At least ten counts were recorded for this clonotype. The chain combines TRBV27 with TRBJ2-7; 11 positions match TRBD2. Looked up from germline, CDR1 is MNHEY and CDR2 is SMNVEV (reference sequence). Losses at the gene ends were 0 bases for V and 7 bases for J; bases not matched to a gene: 8. The CDR3 extends over 16 amino acids. CDR3: CASSLSLAGGWWEQYF. DNA for the CDR3: TGTGCCAGCAGTTTATCCTTAGCGGGAGGGTGGTGGGAGCAGTACTTC.

The chain employs TRBV2 and TRBJ2-7; D is unclear. Germline lookup yields CDR1 SNHLY and CDR2 FYNNEI. V was clipped by 8 bases and J by 7 bases, with 9 bases between them. The CDR3 extends over 10 amino acids. CDR3 sequence (DNA): TGTGCCAGCCGCCTTCTGGAGCAGTACGTC. As protein: CASRLLEQYV.

This clonotype was detected once. This sequence joins TRBV9 and TRBJ1-6; TRBD1 aligns across 9 bases. Germline V gene lookup returns CDR1 SGDLS and CDR2 YYNGEE. The CDR3 consists of 16 residues. V dropped 1 base and J dropped 8; count of bases not matched to a gene: 7. CDR3 in DNA: TGTGCCAGCAGCGTATCGACGGACAGGGGAGATTCACCCCTCCACTTT. Protein sequence: CASSVSTDRGDSPLHF.

Note on this clonotype: This may be a read error: a much more frequent sequence differs by one nucleotide. The rearrangement links TRBV7-3 to TRBJ2-5, with D perhaps given as TRBD1 or TRBD2 (5 bases each). Trimming removed 8 bases from V and 0 bases from J, with 10 bases in between. This CDR3 has 13 residues. CDR1 is SGHTA and CDR2 is FQGTGA in the germline V gene. The CDR3 DNA reads as TGTGCCAGCTCAAGGGGAGACCAAGAGACCCAGTACTTC. This codes for CASSRGDQETQYF. Looking up the rest from reference TRBV7-3 and TRBJ2-5 gives the full variable domain: GAGVSQTPSNKVTEKGKYVELRCDPISGHTALYWYRQSLGQGPEFLIYFQGTGAADDSGLPNDRFFAVRPEGSVSTLKIQRTERGDSAVYLCASSRGDQETQYFGPGTRLLVL.

This clonotype came up many times. V usage is TRBV2 and J usage is TRBJ1-1; 7 bases are shared with TRBD1. This CDR3 region has 16 residues. The junction had 13 bases not matched to a gene; V was cut back by 9 bases and J by 0 bases. Looked up from germline, CDR1 is SNHLY and CDR2 is FYNNEI. The CDR3 nucleotides read TGTGCCAGTTCCTCAGGGGGGGGCGGAATGAACACTGAAGCTTTCTTT. Translating gives CASSSGGGGMNTEAFF.

The chain is built from TRBV25-1 and TRBJ1-4; TRBD1 aligns across 9 bases. The length of the CDR3 is 14 residues. The V and J ends lost 3 bases and 10 bases, in that order; junction bases with no gene match: 6. Germline values: CDR1 MGHDK, CDR2 SYGVNS. The chain's CDR3 is CASSDTGGSGKLFF. CDR3 coding DNA: TGTGCCAGCAGTGACACAGGGGGCTCGGGAAAACTGTTTTTT.

V usage is TRBV7-2 and J usage is TRBJ2-3, with D unclear. Germline loops: CDR1 SGHTA, CDR2 FQGNSA. The length of the CDR3 is 12 residues. Trimming shortened V by 5 bases and J by 6 bases, and 9 bases separated the two germline ends. CDR3 coding DNA: TGTGCCAGCAGCCCAGTGAGGGATACGCAGTATTTT. Translating gives CASSPVRDTQYF.

This clonotype occurred many times. In DNA, the CDR3 is TGTGCCAGCAGCCAAGATGTAGGACAGGGACCCTACGAGCAGTACTTC. Its protein product is CASSQDVGQGPYEQYF. V and J are TRBV3-1 and TRBJ2-7; 8 bases are a match to TRBD1. Germline loops: CDR1 LGHDT, CDR2 YNNKEL (reference sequence). J gave up 2 bases and V 0 bases, and 6 bases lay outside the gene matches. The CDR3 has 16 residues.

The chain is built from TRBV2 and TRBJ2-7; D unclear. Germline-derived CDR1 and CDR2 are SNHLY and FYNNEI. This CDR3 is built from 12 residues. V lost 6 bases to trimming and J lost 2 bases, with 8 bases between them. CDR3 coding DNA: TGTGCCAGCAGGTGGAATACCTACGAGCAGTACTTC. Its translation is CASRWNTYEQYF.

Many counts were recorded for this clonotype. The chain recombines TRBV5-1 with TRBJ1-2; D is perhaps TRBD1 (6 bases). V lost 4 bases and J lost 7, with 17 bases in between. The germline V gene has CDR1 SGHRS and CDR2 YFSETQ. The CDR3 is 14 amino acids. CDR3: CASSLTGMESGYTF. The DNA of the CDR3 is TGCGCCAGCAGCCTGACAGGAATGGAGAGTGGCTACACCTTC.

V and J are TRBV10-3 and TRBJ1-2; D gene ambiguous. The CDR3 sequence is 15 residues long. V dropped 3 bases and J dropped 8 bases, with 19 bases sitting between them. Germline V gene sequence: CDR1 ENHRY, CDR2 SYGVKD. CDR3 region: CAISEFKNSVDGYTF. CDR3 nucleotides: TGTGCCATCAGTGAATTCAAGAATTCGGTGGACGGCTACACCTTC.

The V call is TRBV9, the J call TRBJ1-1; 11 bases fit TRBD1. From germline, CDR1 is SGDLS and CDR2 YYNGEE. Unmatched junction bases numbered 10, after V lost 5 bases and J lost 7 bases. This CDR3 has 15 residues. The CDR3, as DNA: TGTGCCAGCAGGGAGGGGGACAGGGGGACGAGTGAAGCTTTCTTT. Translation gives CASREGDRGTSEAFF.

As concerns this clonotype: A junction end diverges from the germline sequence, so it may reflect a read error. V usage is TRBV15 and J usage is TRBJ2-1; possibly TRBD2 for D (5 bases). CDR3 length equals 15 residues. Germline V gives CDR1 LNHNV, CDR2 YYDKDF (reference sequence). CDR3 sequence (DNA): TGTGCCGCCAGCAAGGTCCAGCGGAGTAACAATGAGCAGTTCTTC. Its protein is CAASKVQRSNNEQFF.

J is TRBJ2-7 and V is TRBV15; TRBD2 matches at 10 bases. From germline, CDR1 is LNHNV and CDR2 YYDKDF (reference sequence). The CDR3 consists of 16 residues. V lost 1 base to trimming and J lost 6 bases; unmatched junction nucleotides: 9. The CDR3 sequence is CATSRGTGGTSVEQYF. CDR3 nucleotides: TGTGCCACCAGCAGAGGAACAGGGGGGACTAGCGTCGAGCAGTACTTC.

Ten or more counts support this clonotype. This rearrangement joins TRBV20-1 to TRBJ2-7; 9 bases line up with TRBD2. This CDR3 contains 13 residues. V was pared by 5 bases and J by 2 bases, with 4 bases of the junction left unmatched. Per germline, CDR1 DFQATT and CDR2 SNEGSKA (reference sequence). In nucleotides, the CDR3 is TGCAGTGCTTCTAGCGGGACGGCCTACGAGCAGTACTTC. Encoded protein: CSASSGTAYEQYF.

This clonotype was seen many times. The chain is built from TRBV30 and TRBJ2-1, with D perhaps matching TRBD2 (6 bases). The V end lost 3 bases, the J end lost 0 bases, and 15 bases lay between the germline ends. The CDR3 runs to 16 residues. Germline V CDR1 and CDR2: GTSNPN, SVGIG (reference sequence). CDR3 loop: CAWSETGLASYNEQFF. As DNA, the CDR3 is TGTGCCTGGAGCGAAACGGGACTCGCCTCCTACAATGAGCAGTTCTTC.

This clonotype has at least ten counts. This chain links TRBV5-1 with TRBJ2-3, with 13 bases that match TRBD2. Germline CDR1 reads SGHRS; CDR2 reads YFSETQ. The CDR3 has 13 amino acids. J gave up 7 bases and V 7 bases, and 3 bases lay outside the gene matches. The CDR3 reads CASGLAGANTQYF. The CDR3 region has the DNA TGCGCCAGCGGACTAGCGGGAGCAAATACGCAGTATTTT.

This chain connects TRBV10-1 to TRBJ2-7; no clear D. The germline gives CDR1 WNHNN, CDR2 SYGVQD (reference sequence). Trimming pared 1 base from V and 3 bases from J, leaving 7 bases between. CDR3 length equals 13 residues. The chain's CDR3 is CASSEWVDYEQYF. CDR3 coding DNA: TGCGCCAGCAGTGAGTGGGTAGACTACGAGCAGTACTTC.

This clonotype came up a few times. This chain's CDR3 is CSVTGREETQYF. Here the CDR3 DNA reads TGCAGTGTCACAGGCCGCGAAGAGACCCAGTACTTC. The chain has TRBV20-1 and TRBJ2-5, with D possibly matching TRBD1 (5 bases). V lost 7 bases and J lost 3, with 12 bases in between. The germline CDR1 and CDR2 sequences are DFQATT and SNEGSKA (reference sequence). This CDR3 is 12 amino acids long.